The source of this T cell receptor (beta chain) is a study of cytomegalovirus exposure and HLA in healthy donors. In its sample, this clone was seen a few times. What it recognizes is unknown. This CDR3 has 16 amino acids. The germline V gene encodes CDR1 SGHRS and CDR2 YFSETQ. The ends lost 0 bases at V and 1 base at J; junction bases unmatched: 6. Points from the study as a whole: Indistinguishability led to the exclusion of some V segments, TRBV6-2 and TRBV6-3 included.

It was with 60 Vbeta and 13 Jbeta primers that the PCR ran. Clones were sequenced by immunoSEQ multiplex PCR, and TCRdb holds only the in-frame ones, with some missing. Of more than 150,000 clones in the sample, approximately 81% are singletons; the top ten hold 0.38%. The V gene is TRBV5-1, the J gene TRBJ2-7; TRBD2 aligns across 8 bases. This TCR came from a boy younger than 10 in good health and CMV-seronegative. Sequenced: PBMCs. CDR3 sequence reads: CASSLEASGFSYEQYF. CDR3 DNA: TGCGCCAGCAGCTTGGAGGCTAGCGGGTTTTCCTACGAGCAGTACTTC.